This T cell receptor beta chain appears in the sequencing data of a study of blood T cell repertoires in COVID-19. The length of the CDR3 is 13 residues. Germline V gene sequence: CDR1 MNHEY, CDR2 SVGAGI. V lost 6 bases and J 0 bases, leaving 6 bases between the germline ends. Repertoires were generated with immunoSEQ multiplex PCR, while TCRdb's copy carries only in-frame clones and drops some. The repertoire holds 110,000 to 150,000 clones, with around 90% as singletons. This chain links TRBV6-5 with TRBJ1-3; D is ambiguous. Sequenced material: peripheral blood. The receptor's source is a man in his 70s with acute or convalescent COVID-19. CDR3 sequence reads: CASRIHSGNTIYF. CDR3 in DNA: TGTGCCAGCAGAATACACTCTGGAAACACCATATATTTT.